This T cell receptor (beta chain) was found in a study of patients and donors after allogeneic stem cell transplantation. Germline V gene lookup returns CDR1 MNHNS and CDR2 SASEGT. CDR3 length: 14 amino acids. Trimming removed 7 bases at V and 0 bases at J, with 10 bases between. TCRdb re-derived calls from the RT-PCR reads in MiXCR, one entry per CDR3 protein. The sample carries about 150,000 distinct CDR3 sequences, 30% to 45% recorded once. The sequence was collected from a human donor who was either an allogeneic HSCT recipient or a stem cell or donor lymphocyte infusion donor (not recorded which). It is not recorded whose cells these are; they may come from a transplant donor. This chain links TRBV6-1 with TRBJ1-5, with no clear D. Sequencing was performed on blood, either unsorted or a sorted T cell fraction (not recorded which). CDR3 residues: CASNWHLSNQPQHF. The CDR3 region has the DNA TGTGCCAGCAATTGGCACCTTAGCAATCAGCCCCAGCATTTT.